The rows below give T cell receptor beta chains drawn from one sample of a study of early T cells in non-severe SARS-CoV-2 infection. A single record per CDR3 protein comes from TCRdb applying MiXCR to the 5' RACE reads. Of tens of thousands of distinct CDR3 sequences listed, over 5% are singletons. Input material: whole blood. The receptor set was obtained from an adult who was a healthcare worker with PCR-confirmed SARS-CoV-2 infection or an uninfected control (not recorded which). Both conserved end residues are part of each CDR3. The D gene is left open where the match is weak. For some rows the clone size is stated as once, few or many, or as a class when expanded; others skip it.

size: many
D: TRBD1
J: TRBJ2-5
V: TRBV13
CDR3: CASSHRQGRRETQYF
DNA: TGTGCCAGCAGCCATAGACAGGGGAGGAGAGAGACCCAGTACTTC

size: few
D: -
J: TRBJ1-2
V: TRBV3-1
CDR3: CASSQVTDYGYTF
DNA: TGTGCCAGCAGCCAAGTGACAGACTATGGCTACACCTTC

size: few
D: -
J: TRBJ2-7
V: TRBV20-1
CDR3: CSARDHGGDRAYEQYF
DNA: TGCAGTGCTAGAGATCATGGGGGGGACAGAGCCTACGAGCAGTACTTC

size: few
D: TRBD1
J: TRBJ2-2
V: TRBV15
CDR3: CATSRRQGAGFAGELFF
DNA: TGTGCCACCAGCAGAAGACAGGGGGCTGGGTTCGCCGGGGAGCTGTTTTTT

size: -
D: -
J: TRBJ2-2
V: TRBV5-1
CDR3: CASSLTAGLDGGELFF
DNA: TGCGCCAGCAGCTTGACGGCAGGGCTCGATGGCGGGGAGCTGTTTTTT

size: many
D: -
J: TRBJ2-2
V: TRBV29-1
CDR3: CSVVGYLNTGELFF
DNA: TGCAGCGTTGTGGGTTATTTGAACACCGGGGAGCTGTTTTTT

size: few
D: TRBD2
J: TRBJ2-7
V: TRBV5-1
CDR3: CASSLGLASEQYF
DNA: TGCGCCAGCAGCCTGGGACTAGCTAGCGAGCAGTACTTC

size: few
D: -
J: TRBJ1-1
V: TRBV6-5
CDR3: CASSVQGAAFF
DNA: TGTGCCAGCAGTGTACAGGGTGCAGCTTTCTTT

size: many
D: TRBD2
J: TRBJ2-1
V: TRBV2
CDR3: CASRDLAGLDNEQFF
DNA: TGTGCCAGCAGGGATCTAGCGGGACTCGACAATGAGCAGTTCTTC

size: -
D: -
J: TRBJ2-1
V: TRBV3-1
CDR3: CASSQAGGLTSRNTNEQFF
DNA: TGTGCCAGCAGCCAAGCCGGCGGGTTGACTAGTCGGAATACCAATGAGCAGTTCTTC

size: few
D: -
J: TRBJ1-1
V: TRBV29-1
CDR3: CSVAGGGPTTEAFF
DNA: TGCAGCGTTGCGGGGGGCGGTCCTACCACTGAAGCTTTCTTT

size: few
D: -
J: TRBJ1-2
V: TRBV5-5
CDR3: CASSSLTLSGGYTF
DNA: TGTGCCAGCAGCTCATTGACATTGTCGGGAGGCTACACCTTC

size: -
D: -
J: TRBJ2-3
V: TRBV15
CDR3: CATSRVSTDTQYF
DNA: TGTGCCACCAGCAGGGTTAGCACAGATACGCAGTATTTT

size: many
D: TRBD1
J: TRBJ1-2
V: TRBV19
CDR3: CASSFGQGLVSTF
DNA: TGTGCCAGTAGCTTCGGACAGGGTTTGGTGAGCACCTTC

size: few
D: TRBD1
J: TRBJ1-5
V: TRBV18
CDR3: CASSPGTGGNQPQHF
DNA: TGTGCCAGCTCACCCGGGACAGGGGGTAATCAGCCCCAGCATTTT

size: few
D: -
J: TRBJ2-5
V: TRBV20-1
CDR3: CSAEQEQETQYF
DNA: TGCAGTGCAGAACAGGAACAAGAGACCCAGTACTTC